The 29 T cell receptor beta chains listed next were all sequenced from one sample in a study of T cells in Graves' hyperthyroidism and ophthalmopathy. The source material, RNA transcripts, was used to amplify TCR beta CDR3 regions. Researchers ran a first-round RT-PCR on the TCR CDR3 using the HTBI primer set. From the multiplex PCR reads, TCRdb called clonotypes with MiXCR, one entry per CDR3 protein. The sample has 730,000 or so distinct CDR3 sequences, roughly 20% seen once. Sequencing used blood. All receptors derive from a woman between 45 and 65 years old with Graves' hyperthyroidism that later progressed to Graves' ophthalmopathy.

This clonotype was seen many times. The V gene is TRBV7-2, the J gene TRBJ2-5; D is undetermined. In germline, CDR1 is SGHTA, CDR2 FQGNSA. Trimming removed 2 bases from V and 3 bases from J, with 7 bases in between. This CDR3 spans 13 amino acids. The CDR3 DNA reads TGTGCCAGCAGCTTAAGGATGAAAGAGACCCAGTACTTC. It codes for CASSLRMKETQYF.

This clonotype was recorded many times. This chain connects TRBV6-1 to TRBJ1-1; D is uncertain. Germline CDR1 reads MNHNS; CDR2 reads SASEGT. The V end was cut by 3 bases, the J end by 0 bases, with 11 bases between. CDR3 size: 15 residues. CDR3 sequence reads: CASSDVSLMNTEAFF. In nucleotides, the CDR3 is TGTGCCAGCAGTGATGTCAGCTTAATGAACACTGAAGCTTTCTTT.

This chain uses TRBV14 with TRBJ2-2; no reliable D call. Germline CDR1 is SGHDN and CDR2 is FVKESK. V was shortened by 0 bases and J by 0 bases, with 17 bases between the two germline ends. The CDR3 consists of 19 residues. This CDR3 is CASSQEKIPHETNTGELFF. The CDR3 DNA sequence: TGTGCCAGCAGCCAAGAAAAGATTCCACATGAAACGAACACCGGGGAGCTGTTTTTT.

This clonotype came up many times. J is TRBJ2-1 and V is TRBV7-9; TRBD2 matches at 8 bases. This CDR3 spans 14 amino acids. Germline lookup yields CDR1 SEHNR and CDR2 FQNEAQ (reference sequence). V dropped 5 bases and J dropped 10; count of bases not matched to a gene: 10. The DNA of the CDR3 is TGTGCCAGCAGCACCAACCTGGCGGGGGGAGAGCAGTTCTTC. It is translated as CASSTNLAGGEQFF.

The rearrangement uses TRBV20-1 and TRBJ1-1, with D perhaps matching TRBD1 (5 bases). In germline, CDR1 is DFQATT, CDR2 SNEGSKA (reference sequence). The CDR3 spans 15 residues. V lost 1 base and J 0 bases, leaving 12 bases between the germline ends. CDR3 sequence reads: CSARVDSRLNTEAFF. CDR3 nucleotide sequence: TGCAGTGCTAGAGTAGACAGCAGATTGAACACTGAAGCTTTCTTT.

The CDR3 region has the DNA TGTGCCAGCAGCCAAGGAAACCCCGGAAACACCATATATTTT. Translated: CASSQGNPGNTIYF. The V call is TRBV3-1, the J call TRBJ1-3; no clear D. Germline V gene sequence: CDR1 LGHDT, CDR2 YNNKEL (reference sequence). The CDR3 has 14 residues. The V and J ends lost 1 base and 4 bases respectively, with 8 bases between them.

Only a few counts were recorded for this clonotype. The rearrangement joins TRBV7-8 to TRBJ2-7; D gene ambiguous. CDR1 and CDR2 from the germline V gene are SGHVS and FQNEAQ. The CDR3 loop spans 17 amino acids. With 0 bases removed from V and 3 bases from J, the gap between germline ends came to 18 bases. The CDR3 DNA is TGTGCCAGCAGCTTAGCGCAGAATCCCCCGGCGAACTACGAGCAGTACTTC. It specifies CASSLAQNPPANYEQYF.

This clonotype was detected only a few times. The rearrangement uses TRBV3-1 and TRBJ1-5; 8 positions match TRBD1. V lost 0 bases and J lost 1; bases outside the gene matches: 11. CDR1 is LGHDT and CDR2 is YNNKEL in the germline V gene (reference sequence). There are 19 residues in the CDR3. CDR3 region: CASSQDRDRGYLSNQPQHF. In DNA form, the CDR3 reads TGTGCCAGCAGCCAAGATCGCGACAGGGGCTACCTCAGCAATCAGCCCCAGCATTTT.

The CDR3 nucleotides are TGCAGCGTTCCCCGGGGGGCTGGGGGAAAAATAAACACTGAAGCTTTCTTT. Its protein product is CSVPRGAGGKINTEAFF. This rearrangement joins TRBV29-1 to TRBJ1-1; D might be TRBD1 (6 bases). Germline loops: CDR1 SQVTM, CDR2 ANQGSEA. Trimming stripped 5 bases from V and 2 bases from J, with 24 bases between. The CDR3 has 17 residues.

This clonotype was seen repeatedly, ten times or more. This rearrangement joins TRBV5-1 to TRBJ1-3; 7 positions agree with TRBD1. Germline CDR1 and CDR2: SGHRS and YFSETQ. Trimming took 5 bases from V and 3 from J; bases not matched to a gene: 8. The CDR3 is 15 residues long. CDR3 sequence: CASSPGTAGGNTIYF. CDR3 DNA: TGCGCCAGCAGTCCCGGGACAGCGGGTGGAAACACCATATATTTT.

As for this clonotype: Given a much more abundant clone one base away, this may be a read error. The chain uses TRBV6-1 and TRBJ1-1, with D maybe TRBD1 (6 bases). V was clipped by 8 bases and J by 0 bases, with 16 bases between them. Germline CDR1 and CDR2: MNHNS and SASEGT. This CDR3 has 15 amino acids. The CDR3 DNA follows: TGTGCCAGCTGGTTAGGGGGACGAATGAACACTGAAGCTTTCTTT. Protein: CASWLGGRMNTEAFF.

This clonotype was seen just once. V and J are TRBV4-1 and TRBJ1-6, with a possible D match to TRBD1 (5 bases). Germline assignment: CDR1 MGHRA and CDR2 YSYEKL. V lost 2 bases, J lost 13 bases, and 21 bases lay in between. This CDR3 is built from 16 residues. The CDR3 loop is CASSQYMDTLLHPLHF. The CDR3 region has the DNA TGCGCCAGCAGCCAATACATGGACACCCTCCTGCATCCCCTCCACTTT.

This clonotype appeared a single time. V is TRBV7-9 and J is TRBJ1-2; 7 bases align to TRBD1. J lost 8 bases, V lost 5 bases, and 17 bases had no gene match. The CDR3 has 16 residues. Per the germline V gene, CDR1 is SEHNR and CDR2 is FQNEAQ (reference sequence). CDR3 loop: CASSPKLQGQSEGYTF. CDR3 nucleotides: TGTGCCAGCAGCCCAAAATTACAGGGACAGTCTGAGGGCTACACCTTC.

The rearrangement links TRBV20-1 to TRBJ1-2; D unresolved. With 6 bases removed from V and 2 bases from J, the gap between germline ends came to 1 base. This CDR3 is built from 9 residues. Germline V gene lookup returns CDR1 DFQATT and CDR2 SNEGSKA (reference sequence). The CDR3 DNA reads TGCAGTGCAAACTATGGCTACACCTTC. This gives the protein CSANYGYTF.

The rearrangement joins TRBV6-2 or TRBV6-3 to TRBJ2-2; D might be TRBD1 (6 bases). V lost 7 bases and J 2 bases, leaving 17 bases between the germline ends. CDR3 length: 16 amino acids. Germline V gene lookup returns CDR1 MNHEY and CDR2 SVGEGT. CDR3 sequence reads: CASIKTRGGNTGELFF. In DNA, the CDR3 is TGTGCCAGCATTAAGACCCGAGGGGGAAACACCGGGGAGCTGTTTTTT.

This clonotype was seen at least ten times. The CDR3 DNA reads as TGTGCCAGCAGCTTAGGATACAACCCTTTCTTT. Translating it yields CASSLGYNPFF. The chain couples TRBV11-2 to TRBJ1-1; D gene unclear. The ends were cut back, 1 base at V and 12 bases at J, with 9 bases in the middle. The CDR3 covers 11 residues. The germline CDR1 and CDR2 sequences are SGHAT and FQNNGV.

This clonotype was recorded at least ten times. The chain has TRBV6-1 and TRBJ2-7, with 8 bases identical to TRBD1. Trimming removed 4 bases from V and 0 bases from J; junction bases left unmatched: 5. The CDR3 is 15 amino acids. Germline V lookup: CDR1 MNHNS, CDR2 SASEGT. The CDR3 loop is CASSVRDRSSYEQYF. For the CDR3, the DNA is TGTGCCAGCAGTGTCCGGGACAGGTCCTCCTACGAGCAGTACTTC.

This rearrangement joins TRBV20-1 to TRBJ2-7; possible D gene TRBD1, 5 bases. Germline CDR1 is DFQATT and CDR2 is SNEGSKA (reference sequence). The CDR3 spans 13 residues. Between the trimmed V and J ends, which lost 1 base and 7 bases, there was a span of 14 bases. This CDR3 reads CSARGGFMREQYF. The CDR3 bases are TGCAGTGCTAGAGGGGGCTTTATGAGGGAGCAGTACTTC.

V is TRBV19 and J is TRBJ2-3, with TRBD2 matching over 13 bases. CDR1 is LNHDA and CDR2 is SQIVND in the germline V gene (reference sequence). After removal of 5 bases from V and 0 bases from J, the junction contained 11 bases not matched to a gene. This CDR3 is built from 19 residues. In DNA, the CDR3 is TGTGCCAGTAGTCCGCCACGACTAGCGGGGGGCTTAAGCACAGATACGCAGTATTTT. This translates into CASSPPRLAGGLSTDTQYF.

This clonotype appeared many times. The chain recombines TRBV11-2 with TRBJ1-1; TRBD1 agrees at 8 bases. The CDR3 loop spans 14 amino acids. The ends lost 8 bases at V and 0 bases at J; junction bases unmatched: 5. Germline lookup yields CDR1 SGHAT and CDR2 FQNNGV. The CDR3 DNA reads TGTGCCAGCTACAGGGGGGGCATGAACACTGAAGCTTTCTTT. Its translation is CASYRGGMNTEAFF.

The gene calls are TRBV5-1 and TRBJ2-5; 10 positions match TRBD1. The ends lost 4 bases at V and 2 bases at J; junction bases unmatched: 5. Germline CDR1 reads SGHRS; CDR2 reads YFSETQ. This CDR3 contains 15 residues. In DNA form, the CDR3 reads TGCGCCAGCAGCCGGGGACAGGGGCGTCAAGAGACCCAGTACTTC. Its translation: CASSRGQGRQETQYF.

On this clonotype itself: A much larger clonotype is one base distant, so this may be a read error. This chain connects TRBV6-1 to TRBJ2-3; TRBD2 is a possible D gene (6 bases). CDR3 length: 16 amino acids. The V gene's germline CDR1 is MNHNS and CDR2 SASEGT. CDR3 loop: CASSEGRAQHTATQYF. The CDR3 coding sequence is TGTGCCAGCAGTGAAGGGAGGGCCCAACACACAGCTACGCAGTATTTT.

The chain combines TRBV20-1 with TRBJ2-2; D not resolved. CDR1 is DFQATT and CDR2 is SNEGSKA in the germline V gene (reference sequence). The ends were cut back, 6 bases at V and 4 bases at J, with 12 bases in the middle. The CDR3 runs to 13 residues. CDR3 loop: CSAKMDGTGELFF. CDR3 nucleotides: TGCAGTGCCAAGATGGACGGCACCGGGGAGCTGTTTTTT.

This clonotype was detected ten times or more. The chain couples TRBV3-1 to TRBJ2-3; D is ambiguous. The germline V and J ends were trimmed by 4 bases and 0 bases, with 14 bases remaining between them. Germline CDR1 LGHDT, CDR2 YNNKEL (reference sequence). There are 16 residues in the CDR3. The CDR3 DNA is TGTGCCAGCAGCCCCGCCGGGCGGTCTAGCACAGATACGCAGTATTTT. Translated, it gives CASSPAGRSSTDTQYF.

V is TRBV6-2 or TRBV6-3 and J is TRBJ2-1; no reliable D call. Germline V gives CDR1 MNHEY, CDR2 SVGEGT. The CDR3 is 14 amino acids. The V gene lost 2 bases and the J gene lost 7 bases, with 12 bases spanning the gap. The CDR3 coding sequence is TGTGCCAGCAGTTACGGGCGATTGGGAAATGAGCAGTTCTTC. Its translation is CASSYGRLGNEQFF.

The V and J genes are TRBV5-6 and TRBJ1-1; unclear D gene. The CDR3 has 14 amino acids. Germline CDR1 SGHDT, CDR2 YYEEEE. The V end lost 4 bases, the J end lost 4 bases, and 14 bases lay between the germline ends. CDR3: CASSISRESTEAFF. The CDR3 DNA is TGTGCCAGCAGCATCTCCCGGGAAAGCACTGAAGCTTTCTTT.

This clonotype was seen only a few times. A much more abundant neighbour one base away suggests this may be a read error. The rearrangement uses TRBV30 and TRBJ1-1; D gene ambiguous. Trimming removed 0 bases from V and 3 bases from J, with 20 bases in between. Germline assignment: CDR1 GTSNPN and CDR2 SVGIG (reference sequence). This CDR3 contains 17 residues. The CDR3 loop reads CAWSVLFQQRAYTEAFF. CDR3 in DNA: TGTGCCTGGAGTGTACTCTTCCAACAGAGGGCATACACTGAAGCTTTCTTT. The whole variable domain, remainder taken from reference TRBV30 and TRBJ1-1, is SQTIHQWPATLVQPVGSPLSLECTVEGTSNPNLYWYRQAAGRGLQLLFYSVGIGQISSEVPQNLSASRPQDRQFILSSKKLLLSDSGFYLCAWSVLFQQRAYTEAFFGQGTRLTVV.

The CDR3 spells CAWSEGLAYEQYF. The DNA for the CDR3 is TGTGCCTGGAGCGAGGGACTAGCCTACGAGCAGTACTTC. The V and J genes are TRBV30 and TRBJ2-7; TRBD2 aligns across 8 bases. Germline CDR1 is GTSNPN and CDR2 is SVGIG (reference sequence). J gave up 2 bases and V 3 bases, and 3 bases lay outside the gene matches. This CDR3 is 13 amino acids long.

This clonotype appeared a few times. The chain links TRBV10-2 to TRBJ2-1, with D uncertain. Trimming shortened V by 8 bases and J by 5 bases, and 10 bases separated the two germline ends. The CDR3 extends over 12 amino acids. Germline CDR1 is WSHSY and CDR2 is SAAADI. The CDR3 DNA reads TGCGCCAGCTTGAACTACGACAATGAGCAGTTCTTC. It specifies CASLNYDNEQFF.